This TCR beta chain stems from a study of cytomegalovirus exposure and HLA in healthy donors. Study observations and caveats: The tendency of first-cohort TCR clusters to co-occur in the 120 validation repertoires was identified by a subsequent analysis. The classifier reportedly diagnosed cytomegalovirus status with high sensitivity and specificity.

For this clone: Antigen: not known.

Sequenced by immunoSEQ multiplex PCR; TCRdb stores in-frame clones only, minus some. This table has over 200,000 clones, about 90% appearing once. These donors were members of the roughly 120-subject validation cohort, a group separate from the roughly 670-subject first cohort. Sequencing input: PBMCs. This clonotype originated in a woman between 18 and 29 years old in good health and CMV-seronegative.

This CDR3 is CASSQGNPMGPNQPQHF. CDR3 nucleotides: TGCGCCAGCAGCCAAGGAAACCCCATGGGGCCCAATCAGCCCCAGCATTTT. The V call is TRBV4-1, the J call TRBJ1-5; perhaps TRBD1 as D (5 bases). The germline gives CDR1 MGHRA, CDR2 YSYEKL. Trimming stripped 1 base from V and 3 bases from J, with 16 bases between. The CDR3 consists of 17 residues.